This TCR beta chain was sequenced for a study of cytomegalovirus exposure and HLA in healthy donors. Broader study findings: Most sequenced TCRs were rare (though some public TCRs occurred in many donors).

Worth noting for this clone: Antigen specificity is unknown.

PCR involved 60 Vbeta and 13 Jbeta primers. Sequenced by immunoSEQ multiplex PCR; TCRdb stores in-frame clones only, minus some. The sample holds 200,000 to 300,000 clones, just under 85% seen once. The CDR3 runs to 15 residues. V was cut by 2 bases and J by 0 bases, with 10 bases left in between. Per germline, CDR1 SNHLY and CDR2 FYNNEI. Sequencing was done on a sample of PBMCs. The clonotype comes from a woman between 40 and 55 years old in good health and CMV-seropositive. The J gene is TRBJ1-1, the V gene TRBV2, with D uncertain. CDR3 region: CASSELAGMNTEAFF. The DNA for the CDR3 is TGTGCCAGCAGTGAACTGGCGGGGATGAACACTGAAGCTTTCTTT.